Sequencing of this TCR beta chain was carried out in a study of blood T cell repertoires in COVID-19. Background on the study: Donors in the United States, Italy and Spain gave samples during acute or convalescent COVID-19. T cells, B-cell-depleted T cells, or PBMCs supplied cDNA or gDNA.

Sequencing was performed with immunoSEQ multiplex PCR; in TCRdb, only in-frame clones are kept and a portion is missing. The profile shows some 40,000 clones, 70% to 90% of them singletons. The CDR3 consists of 13 residues. The V and J ends lost 1 base and 4 bases respectively, with 7 bases between them. Germline V gene data show CDR1 as LGHNA and CDR2 as YSLEER. The chain is built from TRBV4-3 and TRBJ1-2, with D possibly TRBD1 on 5 matching bases. The sequencing input was peripheral blood. The sequence was collected from a man between 65 and 85 years old with acute or convalescent COVID-19. In DNA form, the CDR3 reads TGCGCCAGCAGCCAAGCCGGGGGCTATGGCTACACCTTC. Encoded protein: CASSQAGGYGYTF.